These 14 T cell receptor beta chains came from one sample sequenced in a study of T-cell memory formation after mild COVID-19. TCRdb re-analysed the 5' RACE reads in MiXCR, keeping a single row per CDR3 protein. The repertoire holds more than 300,000 distinct CDR3 sequences, with roughly 15% as singletons. Source material: PBMCs or a T cell subset sorted from them (not recorded which). Receptor source: a man aged 18-30 years who had mild COVID-19 (a few samples of this study predate the infection). Cell type and time point are not known.

The chain uses TRBV6-2 or TRBV6-3 and TRBJ1-5, with D unclear. The CDR3 has 12 residues. CDR1 is MNHEY, CDR2 SVGEGT, per germline. The germline V and J ends were trimmed by 3 bases and 5 bases, with 5 bases remaining between them. The CDR3 DNA sequence: TGTGCCAGCAGTTATCAGGATCAGCCCCAGCATTTT. Residues: CASSYQDQPQHF.

This chain uses TRBV24-1 with TRBJ2-1, with no clear D. V lost 0 bases and J lost 8, with 10 bases in between. From germline, CDR1 is KGHDR and CDR2 SFDVKD. The length of the CDR3 is 14 residues. CDR3 nucleotide sequence: TGTGCCACCAGTGATTTGAGAGCGCTAGATGAGCAGTTCTTC. This sequence encodes CATSDLRALDEQFF.

This clonotype was recorded a few times. CDR3 DNA sequence: TGTGCCAGCCCGAGTCCGGACAGGGGGGAGACCTACGAGCAGTACGTC. Its protein product is CASPSPDRGETYEQYV. The chain couples TRBV21-1 to TRBJ2-7; the D call TRBD1 from the table was never checked on the DNA. TRBV21-1 is an annotated pseudogene. CDR3 length equals 16 residues.

V and J are TRBV7-6 and TRBJ2-5; the D is unclear. Germline V gene lookup returns CDR1 SGHVS and CDR2 FNYEAQ. CDR3 length: 14 amino acids. V was cut by 3 bases and J by 2 bases, with 10 bases left in between. Here the CDR3 DNA reads TGTGCCAGCAGCTTCTGGCAGGAGCAAGAGACCCAGTACTTC. Translation gives CASSFWQEQETQYF.

The CDR3 nucleotides are TGTGCCAGCAGACAGGGGTTTGCCTATAATTCACCCCTCCACTTT. Translated, it gives CASRQGFAYNSPLHF. This chain connects TRBV6-5 to TRBJ1-6, with TRBD1 matching 7 bases. Germline CDR1 is MNHEY and CDR2 is SVGAGI. This CDR3 has 15 amino acids. The J segment lost 2 bases and the V segment lost 6 bases, leaving 4 bases of the junction unmatched.

The chain joins TRBV7-9 to TRBJ2-5, with D unclear. Trimming stripped 1 base from V and 5 bases from J, with 11 bases between. This CDR3 is built from 14 residues. Germline V gives CDR1 SEHNR, CDR2 FQNEAQ (reference sequence). The CDR3 region is CASSLGNFGETQYF. CDR3 nucleotides: TGTGCCAGCAGCTTAGGGAACTTCGGGGAGACCCAGTACTTC.

This clonotype was counted ten times or more. This chain connects TRBV6-5 to TRBJ2-1, with a weak D call TRBD2 (5 bases). V shed 8 bases and J shed 0 bases, with 17 bases lying between them. The CDR3 covers 16 residues. CDR1 is MNHEY and CDR2 is SVGAGI in the germline V gene. CDR3 coding DNA: TGTGCCAGCGGCCATAGGTCTGGGAGCTCCTACAATGAGCAGTTCTTC. Residues: CASGHRSGSSYNEQFF.

This clonotype showed up many times. The CDR3 loop reads CASKMTDRNSPLHF. In DNA form, the CDR3 reads TGCGCCAGCAAGATGACGGATAGGAATTCACCCCTCCACTTT. The rearrangement uses TRBV10-2 and TRBJ1-6; D not resolved. CDR1 is WSHSY, CDR2 SAAADI, per germline. The V end lost 7 bases, the J end lost 7 bases, and 14 bases lay between the germline ends. The CDR3 covers 14 residues.

This clonotype was seen only a few times. The rearrangement joins TRBV12-3 or TRBV12-4 to TRBJ2-7; 7 bases map to TRBD1. This CDR3 is 14 amino acids long. V was clipped by 3 bases and J by 2 bases; unmatched bases: 4. CDR3 protein: CASSLCTGAYEQYV. The CDR3 DNA is TGTGCCAGCAGTTTGTGTACAGGGGCCTACGAGCAGTACGTC.

There are a few counts of this clonotype. This sequence joins TRBV28 and TRBJ1-4; D perhaps matches TRBD1 (6 bases). Germline V CDR1 and CDR2: MDHEN, SYDVKM. V was trimmed by 5 bases and J by 4 bases, leaving 11 bases between them. This CDR3 is 14 amino acids long. CDR3 nucleotide sequence: TGTGCCAGCAGTGCCGGGACAAGTAATGAAAAACTGTTTTTT. Amino acids: CASSAGTSNEKLFF. Combining the CDR3 with reference TRBV28 and TRBJ1-4 gives the whole variable domain DVKVTQSSRYLVKRTGEKVFLECVQDMDHENMFWYRQDPGLGLRLIYFSYDVKMKEKGDIPEGYSVSREKKERFSLILESASTNQTSMYLCASSAGTSNEKLFFGSGTQLSVL.

This rearrangement joins TRBV5-1 to TRBJ1-2, with 9 nucleotides matching TRBD1. The CDR3 has 17 residues. Germline V CDR1 and CDR2: SGHRS, YFSETQ. V shed 3 bases and J 7 bases; nucleotides not matched to a gene: 16. The CDR3 loop is CASSSRPGQGVHSGYTF. CDR3 bases: TGCGCCAGCAGCTCGCGGCCGGGACAGGGTGTTCATAGTGGCTACACCTTC.

This clonotype was seen only a few times. The chain carries TRBV12-3 or TRBV12-4 and TRBJ2-3; 9 bases line up with TRBD2. There are 13 residues in the CDR3. V was pared by 5 bases and J by 8 bases, with 5 bases of the junction left unmatched. The CDR3: CASSEAGGATQYF. The CDR3 nucleotides read TGTGCCAGCAGTGAAGCGGGGGGCGCTACGCAGTATTTT.

V usage is TRBV18 and J usage is TRBJ2-4; D might be TRBD1 (5 bases). From germline, CDR1 is KGHSH and CDR2 LQKENI. There are 12 residues in the CDR3. With 5 bases removed from V and 6 bases from J, the gap between germline ends came to 8 bases. The CDR3 sequence: CASSDRTNIQYF. DNA for the CDR3: TGTGCCAGCTCAGACAGAACAAACATTCAGTACTTC.

This clonotype has a handful of counts. This chain uses TRBV7-2 with TRBJ1-2; D ambiguous. Per germline, CDR1 SGHTA and CDR2 FQGNSA. The CDR3 has 12 residues. V was pared by 11 bases and J by 0 bases, with 10 bases between. The DNA of the CDR3 is TGTGCCTCGGTGGACCCTAACTATGGCTACACCTTC. This sequence encodes CASVDPNYGYTF.